This passage covers 32 T cell receptor beta chains from one sample sequenced in a study of cytotoxic CD8 clonotypes in ibrutinib-treated CLL (TCRdb year 2021). Read against the paper, the sample's time point label means: roughly 12 months on ibrutinib. Libraries were made using the immunoSEQ multiplex PCR assay. The clones in this table, taken by TCRdb from immuneACCESS, are in-frame only. Not every clone is retained; where verified, under half of the shortfall comes from an unresolved V gene, and the cause of the rest is unknown. Counted in this sample were 130,000 or so clones; approximately 77% of them appeared once. The ten largest clonotypes hold around 30% of the sample. This sample comprised PBMCs, obtained after 12 months of ibrutinib treatment. The receptor source for this set is a human donor with chronic lymphocytic leukemia.

V gene TRBV7-9 combines with J gene TRBJ1-2; D is unresolved. CDR3 length: 13 residues. Looked up from germline, CDR1 is SEHNR and CDR2 is FQNEAQ (reference sequence). V lost 2 bases and J 4 bases, leaving 8 bases between the germline ends. The CDR3 sequence: CASSLFGPYGYTF. CDR3 coding DNA: TGTGCCAGCAGCTTATTTGGACCCTATGGCTACACCTTC.

The V and J genes are TRBV4-2 and TRBJ2-7, with D unresolved. Germline values: CDR1 LGHNA, CDR2 YNFKEQ. V shed 3 bases and J shed 0 bases, with 6 bases lying between them. This CDR3 region has 13 residues. The CDR3 DNA reads as TGTGCCAGCAGCCAGATCGACTCCTACGAGCAGTACTTC. Protein product: CASSQIDSYEQYF.

J is TRBJ2-7 and V is TRBV6-6, with 9 bases that match TRBD1. Germline loops: CDR1 MNHNY, CDR2 SVGAGI (reference sequence). The CDR3 sequence is 15 residues long. V was pared by 7 bases and J by 0 bases, with 7 bases of the junction left unmatched. This CDR3 is CASTQGTGYSYEQYF. The CDR3 DNA reads TGTGCCAGCACCCAGGGGACAGGGTACTCCTACGAGCAGTACTTC.

V and J are TRBV7-6 and TRBJ2-5, with D perhaps assigned TRBD1 or TRBD2 (5 bases each). Germline V gene lookup returns CDR1 SGHVS and CDR2 FNYEAQ. The CDR3 length is 15 residues. The V gene lost 4 bases and the J gene lost 5 bases, with 17 bases spanning the gap. The CDR3 sequence is CASSSSSGAWETQYF. The CDR3 DNA is TGTGCCAGCAGCTCGAGCTCCGGGGCCTGGGAGACCCAGTACTTC.

The chain employs TRBV29-1 and TRBJ2-1; TRBD2 is a possible D gene (5 bases). Trimming cost V 3 bases and J 3 bases, with 15 bases left between them. The CDR3 is 15 residues long. Germline V gene data show CDR1 as SQVTM and CDR2 as ANQGSEA. CDR3 in amino acids: CSVELDLAIYNEQFF. The CDR3 DNA sequence: TGCAGCGTTGAGCTGGACCTAGCAATCTACAATGAGCAGTTCTTC.

The J gene is TRBJ2-2, the V gene TRBV11-3; 16 bases are a match to TRBD2. Looked up from germline, CDR1 is SGHNT and CDR2 is YENEEA. The junction had 4 bases not matched to a gene; V was cut back by 6 bases and J by 6 bases. CDR3 size: 16 residues. CDR3 coding DNA: TGTGCCAGCAGTCCCGGGACTAGCGGGAGGGCCGGGGAGCTGTTTTTT. Its translation: CASSPGTSGRAGELFF.

The V and J genes are TRBV27 and TRBJ1-5, with D unclear. The CDR3 contains 17 residues. CDR1 and CDR2 from the germline V gene are MNHEY and SMNVEV (reference sequence). Trimming cost V 3 bases and J 6 bases, with 21 bases left between them. CDR3 sequence (DNA): TGTGCCAGCAGTTTGACCTTCTTGCAAGGGCTCGGTCAGCCCCAGCATTTT. This encodes CASSLTFLQGLGQPQHF.

V and J are TRBV7-2 and TRBJ1-1, with a possible D match to TRBD1 (5 bases). V lost 11 bases to trimming and J lost 1 base, with 14 bases between them. Germline CDR1 reads SGHTA; CDR2 reads FQGNSA. The CDR3 length is 13 residues. The CDR3, as DNA: TGTGCCTGTAGGGGACCGACGAACACTGAAGCTTTCTTT. It translates to CACRGPTNTEAFF.

This clone was counted between two and nine times. The CDR3 nucleotides are TGTGCCAGCAGCTTAGCCCCAGGAGGAAACACCATATATTTT. Translation: CASSLAPGGNTIYF. This chain connects TRBV11-3 to TRBJ1-3; D is uncertain. Trimming took 1 base from V and 4 from J, leaving 8 bases between them. Looked up from germline, CDR1 is SGHNT and CDR2 is YENEEA. This CDR3 region has 14 residues.

The chain recombines TRBV9 with TRBJ1-1; D uncertain. The CDR3 consists of 14 residues. Germline lookup yields CDR1 SGDLS and CDR2 YYNGEE. V was trimmed by 1 base and J by 1 base, leaving 8 bases between them. The CDR3 nucleotides are TGTGCCAGCAGCGTACAAGGGCAGAACACTGAAGCTTTCTTT. Its protein is CASSVQGQNTEAFF. Drawing the rest from reference TRBV9 and TRBJ1-1, the complete variable domain is DSGVTQTPKHLITATGQRVTLRCSPRSGDLSVYWYQQSLDQGLQFLIQYYNGEERAKGNILERFSAQQFPDLHSELNLSSLELGDSALYFCASSVQGQNTEAFFGQGTRLTVV.

The rearrangement uses TRBV13 and TRBJ2-7, with D possibly being TRBD1 (6 bases). Trimming shortened V by 6 bases and J by 5 bases, and 20 bases separated the two germline ends. The CDR3 contains 15 residues. Germline-derived CDR1 and CDR2 are PRHDT and FYEKMQ (reference sequence). The CDR3 DNA sequence: TGTGCCAGCAGATCATACACCCGAGGGGGAGACGAGCAGTACTTC. This gives the protein CASRSYTRGGDEQYF.

The V call is TRBV21-1, the J call TRBJ2-7. TRBV21-1 is a listed pseudogene. The CDR3 is made up of 15 amino acids. CDR3 DNA: TGTGCCAGCAGCAAATGGATCAGGCGGTCCTACGAGCAGTACTTC. Translated: CASSKWIRRSYEQYF.

This rearrangement joins TRBV6-5 to TRBJ1-2, with TRBD1 identical over 9 bases. This CDR3 has 14 amino acids. V shed 7 bases and J 3 bases; nucleotides not matched to a gene: 6. The V gene's germline CDR1 is MNHEY and CDR2 SVGAGI. CDR3 nucleotide sequence: TGTGCCAGCACCCAGACAGGGGGGGACTATGGCTACACCTTC. It translates to CASTQTGGDYGYTF.

This clone was seen only once. V is TRBV27 and J is TRBJ2-3, with D perhaps TRBD1 or TRBD2 (5 bases each). The CDR3 is 15 amino acids. The V gene lost 1 base and the J gene lost 4 bases, with 12 bases spanning the gap. The germline gives CDR1 MNHEY, CDR2 SMNVEV (reference sequence). CDR3 amino acids: CASSLFSGGADTQYF. The CDR3 DNA reads TGTGCCAGCAGTTTATTTTCTGGGGGTGCAGATACGCAGTATTTT.

There are a few counts of this clone. The rearrangement uses TRBV27 and TRBJ1-1; no clear D. The V end lost 5 bases, the J end lost 0 bases, and 7 bases lay between the germline ends. CDR3 size: 13 residues. In germline, CDR1 is MNHEY, CDR2 SMNVEV (reference sequence). In DNA, the CDR3 is TGTGCCAGCAGTCGGTATATGAACACTGAAGCTTTCTTT. Amino acids: CASSRYMNTEAFF.

J is TRBJ2-1 and V is TRBV30; D may be TRBD2 (7 bases). Trimming took off 0 bases at V and 7 bases at J, with 16 bases between the two ends. Germline CDR1 reads GTSNPN; CDR2 reads SVGIG (reference sequence). The CDR3 has 15 amino acids. Here the CDR3 reads CAWSVRGRGINEQFF. DNA for the CDR3: TGTGCCTGGAGTGTCCGGGGGAGGGGGATTAATGAGCAGTTCTTC. The full variable domain, in which reference TRBV30 and TRBJ2-1 provide the parts outside the CDR3, is SQTIHQWPATLVQPVGSPLSLECTVEGTSNPNLYWYRQAAGRGLQLLFYSVGIGQISSEVPQNLSASRPQDRQFILSSKKLLLSDSGFYLCAWSVRGRGINEQFFGPGTRLTVL.

This rearrangement joins TRBV7-9 to TRBJ2-1; 11 bases match TRBD2. This CDR3 has 16 residues. V gave up 6 bases and J gave up 4 bases; unmatched junction bases: 8. Germline values: CDR1 SEHNR, CDR2 FQNEAQ (reference sequence). CDR3 amino acids: CASSVPSGGRYNEQFF. DNA of the CDR3: TGTGCCAGCAGTGTACCTAGCGGGGGGCGTTACAATGAGCAGTTCTTC.

The chain combines TRBV7-9 with TRBJ1-2, with D perhaps TRBD1 (6 bases). Trimming left V 2 bases short and J 3 bases short, with 13 bases between. CDR1 and CDR2 from the germline V gene are SEHNR and FQNEAQ (reference sequence). This CDR3 is built from 15 residues. The CDR3 loop reads CASSLRDIGDYGYTF. CDR3 in DNA: TGTGCCAGCAGCTTAAGGGACATTGGGGACTATGGCTACACCTTC.

The chain carries TRBV18 and TRBJ2-7; 7 positions match TRBD1. The CDR3 runs 14 residues. J gave up 5 bases and V 0 bases, and 4 bases lay outside the gene matches. Germline CDR1 KGHSH, CDR2 LQKENI. CDR3 in DNA: TGTGCCAGCTCACCACCGCCAGGGGGTAACGAGCAGTACTTC. Amino acids: CASSPPPGGNEQYF. Full variable domain (outside the CDR3, taken from reference TRBV18 and TRBJ2-7): NAGVMQNPRHLVRRRGQEARLRCSPMKGHSHVYWYRQLPEEGLKFMVYLQKENIIDESGMPKERFSAEFPKEGPSILRIQQVVRGDSAAYFCASSPPPGGNEQYFGPGTRLTVT.

This rearrangement joins TRBV9 to TRBJ2-6, with a tentative D call TRBD2 (5 bases). V gave up 4 bases and J gave up 3 bases, with 17 bases separating them. CDR1 is SGDLS and CDR2 is YYNGEE in the germline V gene. The CDR3 length is 17 residues. The CDR3 here is CASSPKPGIGGANVLTF. CDR3 DNA sequence: TGTGCCAGCAGCCCCAAACCCGGGATCGGTGGGGCCAACGTCCTGACTTTC.

This rearrangement joins TRBV4-1 to TRBJ2-7; D unclear. The CDR3 totals 15 residues. Germline V gene data show CDR1 as MGHRA and CDR2 as YSYEKL. V lost 1 base and J 1 base, leaving 11 bases between the germline ends. The CDR3 nucleotides are TGCGCCAGCAGCCAAGTCGGGCTCCTGTCCTACGAGCAGTACTTC. Its protein is CASSQVGLLSYEQYF.

This chain links TRBV18 with TRBJ2-7; 11 bases match TRBD1. J was trimmed by 3 bases and V by 0 bases; bases with no gene match: 4. Germline CDR1 and CDR2: KGHSH and LQKENI. The CDR3 consists of 16 residues. CDR3 region: CASSPPGQGARYEQYF. The CDR3, as DNA: TGTGCCAGCTCACCACCCGGACAGGGGGCCCGCTACGAGCAGTACTTC. Looking up the rest from reference TRBV18 and TRBJ2-7 gives the full variable domain: NAGVMQNPRHLVRRRGQEARLRCSPMKGHSHVYWYRQLPEEGLKFMVYLQKENIIDESGMPKERFSAEFPKEGPSILRIQQVVRGDSAAYFCASSPPGQGARYEQYFGPGTRLTVT.

This chain joins TRBV5-1 and TRBJ2-1; D tentatively reads TRBD1 or TRBD2 (5 bases each). V was pared by 1 base and J by 7 bases, with 15 bases between. Germline V lookup: CDR1 SGHRS, CDR2 YFSETQ. The CDR3 is 15 residues long. CDR3: CASSLWGNFLNEQFF. The CDR3 coding sequence is TGCGCCAGCAGCTTGTGGGGGAACTTCCTAAATGAGCAGTTCTTC. Using reference TRBV5-1 and TRBJ2-1 for the parts outside the CDR3, the full variable domain is KAGVTQTPRYLIKTRGQQVTLSCSPISGHRSVSWYQQTPGQGLQFLFEYFSETQRNKGNFPGRFSGRQFSNSRSEMNVSTLELGDSALYLCASSLWGNFLNEQFFGPGTRLTVL.

This chain uses TRBV27 with TRBJ2-1; 7 bases line up with TRBD1. V gave up 5 bases and J gave up 10 bases; unmatched junction bases: 11. The CDR3 loop spans 14 amino acids. CDR1 is MNHEY and CDR2 is SMNVEV in the germline V gene (reference sequence). The CDR3 DNA follows: TGTGCCAGCAGTGTCCGGGACAGTTACAGAGAGCAGTTCTTC. This encodes CASSVRDSYREQFF.

The chain has TRBV7-8 and TRBJ1-1; a weak D match, TRBD1 (6 bases). The CDR3 sequence is 13 residues long. The germline V and J ends were trimmed by 2 bases and 8 bases, with 12 bases remaining between them. Germline CDR1 is SGHVS and CDR2 is FQNEAQ. CDR3 bases: TGTGCCAGCAGCTTAAACAGGGCCAGGGAAGCTTTCTTT. Protein: CASSLNRAREAFF.

The chain is built from TRBV18 and TRBJ1-2; 8 positions match TRBD1. Germline lookup yields CDR1 KGHSH and CDR2 LQKENI. V shed 6 bases and J 8 bases; nucleotides not matched to a gene: 17. CDR3 length equals 16 residues. The CDR3 is CASSVGNGQGSPGYTF. The CDR3 DNA sequence: TGTGCCAGCTCTGTAGGGAACGGACAGGGATCGCCGGGCTACACCTTC.

This sequence joins TRBV21-1 and TRBJ1-6; TRBD1 is the table's D call and was not checked against the DNA. TRBV21-1 is a pseudogene segment. The CDR3 totals 15 residues. The CDR3 spells CASNPQDMGMGPLHF. CDR3 bases: TGTGCCAGCAACCCCCAGGACATGGGTATGGGGCCCCTCCACTTT.

The chain has TRBV6-5 and TRBJ2-7, with 8 bases matching TRBD1. The V gene end was trimmed by 4 bases and the J gene end by 1 base; junction bases not matched to a gene: 6. The germline V gene encodes CDR1 MNHEY and CDR2 SVGAGI. The CDR3 sequence is 15 residues long. CDR3 residues: CASSSTGTGSYEQYF. As DNA, the CDR3 is TGTGCCAGCAGTTCTACCGGGACAGGTTCCTACGAGCAGTACTTC.

The V gene is TRBV5-1, the J gene TRBJ1-3; no definite D call. Trimming stripped 5 bases from V and 4 bases from J, with 13 bases between. The germline gives CDR1 SGHRS, CDR2 YFSETQ. The CDR3 spans 14 residues. In DNA, the CDR3 is TGCGCCAGCAGACACCCGAGTCTGGGAAACACCATATATTTT. It encodes CASRHPSLGNTIYF.

The chain couples TRBV29-1 to TRBJ2-6; no definite D call. Deletions cut 4 bases from V and 0 bases from J, with 13 bases between. The CDR3 has 16 amino acids. CDR1 and CDR2 from the germline V gene are SQVTM and ANQGSEA. CDR3 nucleotide sequence: TGCAGCGTTGCCATCTACCTATCCTCTGGGGCCAACGTCCTGACTTTC. The encoded protein is CSVAIYLSSGANVLTF.

V is TRBV28 and J is TRBJ2-7; the D is unclear. The germline CDR1 and CDR2 sequences are MDHEN and SYDVKM. V lost 2 bases, J lost 3 bases, and 11 bases lay in between. This CDR3 has 14 residues. CDR3 nucleotide sequence: TGTGCCAGCAGTTTACGCGGCCGCAACTACGAGCAGTACTTC. It specifies CASSLRGRNYEQYF.

This clone was seen more than once but under ten times. V is TRBV5-6 and J is TRBJ2-7; D is possibly TRBD1 or TRBD2 (7 bases each). With 2 bases removed from V and 2 bases from J, the gap between germline ends came to 11 bases. The CDR3 is 14 residues long. Germline assignment: CDR1 SGHDT and CDR2 YYEEEE. The CDR3 sequence is CASSLSGGAYEQYF. The DNA for the CDR3 is TGTGCCAGCAGCTTATCAGGGGGGGCCTACGAGCAGTACTTC.